Detailed here is one T cell receptor beta chain. Antigen specificity is unknown. The sample is drawn from a study of blood T cells in healthy people across ages. Study-level results: The study found more naive CD4+ cells and higher diversity in long-lived than aged donors. Strong correlation linked observed beta diversity and percent naive T cells. For the donors, CMV status was unknown and possibly confounded expanded clonotype changes.

Germline CDR1 reads SGHTA; CDR2 reads FQGTGA. Trimming pared 0 bases from V and 8 bases from J, leaving 13 bases between. The CDR3 totals 14 residues. A second PCR of about 7 to 11 cycles used a sample-barcoded 5' primer and a J-beta primer mix. Each sample provided no less than 3 million CDR3-containing paired-end reads. TCRdb analysed the 5' RACE reads with MiXCR anew, one entry per CDR3 protein. This table has more than 1.4 million distinct CDR3 sequences, around 39% appearing once. The TCR sequence derives from a woman younger than 30 in good health. This sequence joins TRBV7-3 and TRBJ1-2, with D possibly matching TRBD1 (6 bases). Material for sequencing was blood. CDR3 loop: CASSLTGAGSGYTF. The CDR3 region has the DNA TGTGCCAGCAGCTTAACGGGGGCAGGCAGCGGCTACACCTTC.